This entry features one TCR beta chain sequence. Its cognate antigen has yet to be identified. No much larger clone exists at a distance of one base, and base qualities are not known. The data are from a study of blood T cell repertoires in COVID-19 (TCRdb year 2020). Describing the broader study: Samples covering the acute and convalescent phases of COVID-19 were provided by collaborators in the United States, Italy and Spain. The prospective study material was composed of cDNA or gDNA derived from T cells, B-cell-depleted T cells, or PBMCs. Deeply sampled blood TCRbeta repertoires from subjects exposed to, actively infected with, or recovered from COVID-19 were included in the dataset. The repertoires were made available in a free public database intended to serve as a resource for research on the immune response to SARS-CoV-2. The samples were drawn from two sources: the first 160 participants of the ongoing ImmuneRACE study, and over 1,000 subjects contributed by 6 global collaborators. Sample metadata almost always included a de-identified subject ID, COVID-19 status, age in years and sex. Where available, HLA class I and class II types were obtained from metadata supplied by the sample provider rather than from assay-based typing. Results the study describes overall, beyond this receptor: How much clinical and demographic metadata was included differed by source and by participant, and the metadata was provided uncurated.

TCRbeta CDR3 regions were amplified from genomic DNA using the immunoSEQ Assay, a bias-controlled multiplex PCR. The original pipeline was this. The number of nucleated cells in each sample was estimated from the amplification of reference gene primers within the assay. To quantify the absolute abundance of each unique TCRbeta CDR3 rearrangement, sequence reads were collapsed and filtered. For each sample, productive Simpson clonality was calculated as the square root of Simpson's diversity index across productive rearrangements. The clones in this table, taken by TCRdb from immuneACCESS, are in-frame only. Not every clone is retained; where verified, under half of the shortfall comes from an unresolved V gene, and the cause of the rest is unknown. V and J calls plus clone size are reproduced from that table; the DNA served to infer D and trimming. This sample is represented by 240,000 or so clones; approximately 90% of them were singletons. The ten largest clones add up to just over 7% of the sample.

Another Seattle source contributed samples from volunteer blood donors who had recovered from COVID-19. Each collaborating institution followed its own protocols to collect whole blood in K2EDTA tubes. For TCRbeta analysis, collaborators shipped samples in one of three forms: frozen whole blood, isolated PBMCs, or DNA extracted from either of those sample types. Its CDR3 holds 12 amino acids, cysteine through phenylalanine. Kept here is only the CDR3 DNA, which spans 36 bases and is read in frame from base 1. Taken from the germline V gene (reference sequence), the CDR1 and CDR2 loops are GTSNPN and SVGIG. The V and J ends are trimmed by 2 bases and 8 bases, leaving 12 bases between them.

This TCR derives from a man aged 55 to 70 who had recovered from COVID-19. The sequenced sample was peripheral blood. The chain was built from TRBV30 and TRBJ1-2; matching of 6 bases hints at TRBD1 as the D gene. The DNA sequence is TGTGCCTGGAGTACAGGGCTATGGGGCTACACCTTC. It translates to CAWSTGLWGYTF.